A selection of T cell receptor beta chains follows, all from one sample in a study of cytomegalovirus exposure and HLA in healthy donors. Some clones are missing from TCRdb's copy, which holds only in-frame ones; the method was immunoSEQ multiplex PCR. The sample consists of around 60,000 clones, more than 60% of them appearing once. Sequences were obtained from PBMCs. The receptors derive from a woman aged 40-49 years in good health and CMV-seropositive. CDR3s include the opening cysteine and the closing phenylalanine or tryptophan. Clone size appears in some rows only: once, few, many, or a class for an expanded clone.

abundance: few
v_gene: TRBV9
j_gene: TRBJ1-2
CDR3aa: CASSVGQGRGYGYTF

abundance: NA
v_gene: TRBV2
j_gene: TRBJ1-5
CDR3aa: CASSNWANQPQHF

abundance: NA
v_gene: TRBV6-5
j_gene: TRBJ2-7
CDR3aa: CASTSPGGSYEQYF

abundance: NA
v_gene: TRBV6-5
j_gene: TRBJ1-2
CDR3aa: CASNPGEIGYTF

abundance: NA
v_gene: TRBV6-6
j_gene: TRBJ2-7
CDR3aa: CASSRGDRWGEQYF

abundance: NA
v_gene: TRBV6-5
j_gene: TRBJ2-4
CDR3aa: CASSSIQEKNIQYF

abundance: NA
v_gene: TRBV9
j_gene: TRBJ1-3
CDR3aa: CASSVGPMGGRDTIYF

abundance: once
v_gene: TRBV6-4
j_gene: TRBJ2-3
CDR3aa: CASSESPSADTQYF

abundance: NA
v_gene: TRBV10-2
j_gene: TRBJ2-1
CDR3aa: CASIPPGVAGILNEQFF

abundance: NA
v_gene: TRBV7-8
j_gene: TRBJ1-1
CDR3aa: CASSPRRGLDTEAFF

abundance: NA
v_gene: TRBV23-1
j_gene: TRBJ1-2
CDR3aa: CASERGAPDPQGENYGYTF

abundance: few
v_gene: TRBV19
j_gene: TRBJ1-2
CDR3aa: CASSISILGGDYGYTF

abundance: NA
v_gene: TRBV10-3
j_gene: TRBJ1-2
CDR3aa: CATIDGNYGYTF

abundance: NA
v_gene: TRBV14
j_gene: TRBJ1-2
CDR3aa: CASSPTWQGHYGYTF

abundance: NA
v_gene: TRBV7-2
j_gene: TRBJ1-1
CDR3aa: CASSPTGFGAFF

abundance: NA
v_gene: TRBV5-4
j_gene: TRBJ2-3
CDR3aa: CASSLRGTYTDTQYF

abundance: NA
v_gene: TRBV19
j_gene: TRBJ1-5
CDR3aa: CASSYGLGNQPQHF

abundance: few
v_gene: TRBV2
j_gene: TRBJ1-1
CDR3aa: CASSGNRALEAFF

abundance: NA
v_gene: TRBV12-5
j_gene: TRBJ1-1
CDR3aa: CASGLVGVNTEAFF

abundance: NA
v_gene: TRBV5-4
j_gene: TRBJ1-4
CDR3aa: CASSSGTGGTANEKLFF

abundance: NA
v_gene: TRBV5-8
j_gene: TRBJ1-2
CDR3aa: CASSPFTQTGGFGGYTF

abundance: NA
v_gene: TRBV6-1
j_gene: TRBJ1-5
CDR3aa: CASSGSMRGRQPQHF

abundance: few
v_gene: TRBV9
j_gene: TRBJ1-1
CDR3aa: CASSATGSSGAFF

abundance: few
v_gene: TRBV18
j_gene: TRBJ1-4
CDR3aa: CASSPDGNEKLFF

abundance: NA
v_gene: TRBV2
j_gene: TRBJ1-2
CDR3aa: CASSTQGSGYGYTF

abundance: NA
v_gene: TRBV25-1
j_gene: TRBJ2-3
CDR3aa: CASRESGFTDTQYF

abundance: NA
v_gene: TRBV10-3
j_gene: TRBJ2-7
CDR3aa: CAISESKTGWYF

abundance: NA
v_gene: TRBV5-1
j_gene: TRBJ2-7
CDR3aa: CASSSRQGSPYEQYF

abundance: NA
v_gene: TRBV13
j_gene: TRBJ2-7
CDR3aa: CASSSPLVDRDRVPYEQYF

abundance: NA
v_gene: TRBV5-1
j_gene: TRBJ2-3
CDR3aa: CASSLTGFTDTQYF

abundance: NA
v_gene: TRBV5-1
j_gene: TRBJ2-6
CDR3aa: CASSHRNRESGANVLTF

abundance: once
v_gene: TRBV5-6
j_gene: TRBJ1-2
CDR3aa: CASSSYRGLGYTF

abundance: NA
v_gene: TRBV7-3
j_gene: TRBJ1-1
CDR3aa: CASSLTLGLKNTEAFF

abundance: once
v_gene: TRBV29-1
j_gene: TRBJ2-7
CDR3aa: CSVVRGNGNEQYF

abundance: NA
v_gene: TRBV27
j_gene: TRBJ2-3
CDR3aa: CASSFGRGGGDTQYF

abundance: NA
v_gene: TRBV13
j_gene: TRBJ1-2
CDR3aa: CASSLSGVAANYGYTF

abundance: NA
v_gene: TRBV6-5
j_gene: TRBJ1-2
CDR3aa: CASSWDRDGYTF

abundance: NA
v_gene: TRBV19
j_gene: TRBJ1-1
CDR3aa: CASGFAGASWTEAFF

abundance: few
v_gene: TRBV29-1
j_gene: TRBJ1-2
CDR3aa: CSVQTGGGYGYTF

abundance: NA
v_gene: TRBV6-5
j_gene: TRBJ1-4
CDR3aa: CASTALQFF

abundance: NA
v_gene: TRBV2
j_gene: TRBJ2-7
CDR3aa: CASRTSGGVYEQYF

abundance: NA
v_gene: TRBV5-8
j_gene: TRBJ1-5
CDR3aa: CASSNNVGAYSNQPQHF

abundance: NA
v_gene: TRBV6-1
j_gene: TRBJ2-3
CDR3aa: CASSELEGATDTQYF

abundance: NA
v_gene: TRBV5-1
j_gene: TRBJ1-4
CDR3aa: CASSPDSYEKLFF

abundance: once
v_gene: TRBV7-6
j_gene: TRBJ1-5
CDR3aa: CASSLAPGFSNQPQHF

abundance: NA
v_gene: TRBV6-6
j_gene: TRBJ2-1
CDR3aa: CASSSRRGIVGNEQFF

abundance: NA
v_gene: TRBV10-1
j_gene: TRBJ1-2
CDR3aa: CASSESGGRGYTF